This T cell receptor (beta chain) emerged from a study of blood T cell repertoires in COVID-19. Looking at the study overall: Material from acute and convalescent COVID-19 was sourced from the United States, Italy and Spain.

The CDR3 is 15 amino acids. V lost 4 bases to trimming and J lost 0 bases, with 7 bases between them. Germline V gene sequence: CDR1 SGHTA, CDR2 FQGTGA. Original processing methods: Reference gene primers were amplified, and this amplification served to estimate nucleated cell counts. Libraries were prepared by immunoSEQ multiplex PCR; TCRdb keeps only in-frame clonotypes and omits some of them. V and J calls and clone size follow that table, whereas D and trimming were derived from the DNA. This sample has roughly 200,000 clones; less than 90% occur once, and the top ten carry around 1.6%. V gene TRBV7-3 combines with J gene TRBJ2-6; D gene ambiguous. Material for sequencing was peripheral blood. The TCR sequence derives from a man between 70 and 80 years old with acute or convalescent COVID-19. The CDR3 loop reads CASSSESSGANVLTF. The CDR3, as DNA: TGTGCCAGCAGCTCCGAGAGCTCTGGGGCCAACGTCCTGACTTTC.